This TCR beta chain was identified during a study of cytomegalovirus exposure and HLA in healthy donors. Comments on this clone: The antigen is not known.

Germline V gives CDR1 KGHSH, CDR2 LQKENI. The CDR3 is 16 amino acids. V shed 6 bases, J shed 11 bases, and the junction held 17 bases outside the gene matches. The primer mix had 60 Vbeta and 13 Jbeta primers. Clones were read by immunoSEQ multiplex PCR, and TCRdb kept only the in-frame ones, dropping some. The sample records about 43,000 clones, about 64% being singletons. Whole-study results and caveats: Indistinguishable V segments, including TRBV6-2 and TRBV6-3, were excluded. CMV antigen specificity was confirmed in vitro for a few CMV-associated chains.

This chain uses TRBV18 with TRBJ2-5; 11 bases match TRBD2. The clonotype was recovered from a man in his sixties in good health and CMV-seropositive. Sequenced material: PBMCs. This CDR3 reads CASSHPGTSGSGEQYF. CDR3 in DNA: TGTGCCAGCTCTCACCCTGGGACTAGCGGTTCGGGGGAGCAGTACTTC.